The clone carrying this TCR beta chain appeared a few times. The sample belongs to a study of T cells in Graves' hyperthyroidism and ophthalmopathy. The CDR3 length is 16 residues. In germline, CDR1 is PRHDT, CDR2 FYEKMQ (reference sequence). Trimming shortened V by 0 bases and J by 0 bases, and 9 bases separated the two germline ends. Amplification yielded TCR beta CDR3 regions, with RNA transcripts as the source. HTBI primers drove first-round RT-PCR of the TCR CDR3. TCRdb passed the multiplex PCR reads through MiXCR, listing each CDR3 protein once. The sample carries 300,000 to 400,000 distinct CDR3 sequences, about 18% recorded once.

This receptor was taken from a man aged 18-30 years with Graves' ophthalmopathy. The source material was blood. The gene calls are TRBV13 and TRBJ1-3; D might be TRBD1 (5 bases). CDR3 DNA: TGTGCCAGCAGCTTAGGCGGGGGTTCCTCTGGAAACACCATATATTTT. Its translation is CASSLGGGSSGNTIYF.